The 27 T cell receptor beta chains reported below all come from one sample, sequenced in a study of control samples from healthy donors and cancer patients. Only in-frame clones appear in the TCRdb table, and some are missing; sequencing was by immunoSEQ multiplex PCR. Seen here are around 130,000 clones, 85% to 90% observed once, and the top ten hold around 10%. The sequencing sample was made of blood. Source of these receptors: a man aged 25-45 years in good health.

In regard to this clone: The same CDR3 also results from other DNA sequences found in this sample. The rearrangement joins TRBV7-8 to TRBJ1-3; maybe TRBD1 (5 bases). Germline CDR1 SGHVS, CDR2 FQNEAQ. Trimming took 0 bases from V and 1 from J, leaving 7 bases between them. There are 15 residues in the CDR3. CDR3 coding DNA: TGTGCCAGCAGCTTAGCATGGGGGTCTGGAAACACCATATATTTT. It translates to CASSLAWGSGNTIYF. The whole variable domain, filled in from reference TRBV7-8 and TRBJ1-3, reads GAGVSQSPRYKVAKRGQDVALRCDPISGHVSLFWYQQALGQGPEFLTYFQNEAQLDKSGLPSDRFFAERPEGSVSTLKIQRTQQEDSAVYLCASSLAWGSGNTIYFGEGSWLTVV.

The J gene is TRBJ1-2, the V gene TRBV19; weak D call: TRBD1 (6 bases). Germline V CDR1 and CDR2: LNHDA, SQIVND (reference sequence). Trimming took off 2 bases at V and 4 bases at J, with 11 bases between the two ends. The CDR3 covers 14 residues. As DNA, the CDR3 is TGTGCCAGTAGTATAAACCTGGACAGCTATGGCTACACCTTC. This gives the protein CASSINLDSYGYTF.

The genes are TRBV28 and TRBJ2-7; TRBD1 agrees at 9 bases. J gave up 1 base and V 3 bases, and 4 bases lay outside the gene matches. Germline CDR1 reads MDHEN; CDR2 reads SYDVKM. This CDR3 has 15 residues. CDR3 nucleotides: TGTGCCAGCAGTTTCTCCGGGACAGGGTCCTACGAGCAGTACGTC. It is translated as CASSFSGTGSYEQYV.

The DNA of the CDR3 is TGTGCCAGCAGGCTGACAGGGGGCGGTAATGAGCAGTTCTTC. Protein: CASRLTGGGNEQFF. The V gene is TRBV5-8, the J gene TRBJ2-1, with 10 bases lining up with TRBD1. V was clipped by 5 bases and J by 7 bases; unmatched bases: 6. The CDR3 is 14 amino acids. CDR1 is SGHTS, CDR2 YDEGEE, per germline.

The chain is built from TRBV2 and TRBJ1-4; D possibly corresponds to TRBD1 (6 bases). V shed 7 bases and J shed 10 bases, with 16 bases lying between them. From germline, CDR1 is SNHLY and CDR2 FYNNEI. The CDR3 covers 13 residues. In nucleotides, the CDR3 is TGTGCCAGCACATCCAGGGACATGGGAAAACTGTTTTTT. The encoded protein is CASTSRDMGKLFF.

This sequence joins TRBV19 and TRBJ2-5, with 7 positions matching TRBD1. CDR3 size: 15 residues. CDR1 is LNHDA and CDR2 is SQIVND in the germline V gene (reference sequence). After removal of 3 bases from V and 4 bases from J, the junction contained 8 bases not matched to a gene. CDR3 region: CASSIGQEWGETQYF. In DNA form, the CDR3 reads TGTGCCAGTAGTATCGGACAGGAATGGGGAGAGACCCAGTACTTC.

This clone was seen a single time. The V and J genes are TRBV7-2 and TRBJ1-3; D remains unclear. Trimming took off 3 bases at V and 0 bases at J, with 12 bases between the two ends. The CDR3 loop spans 16 amino acids. Per germline, CDR1 SGHTA and CDR2 FQGNSA. DNA of the CDR3: TGTGCCAGCAGCTTTTTTAGCGAAGCCTCTGGAAACACCATATATTTT. Encoded protein: CASSFFSEASGNTIYF.

V and J are TRBV11-3 and TRBJ1-1, with no clear D. Trimming took off 5 bases at V and 2 bases at J, with 12 bases between the two ends. The CDR3 covers 14 residues. Germline V gene data show CDR1 as SGHNT and CDR2 as YENEEA. CDR3 loop: CASSREEFNTEAFF. As DNA, the CDR3 is TGTGCCAGCAGCCGTGAGGAGTTTAACACTGAAGCTTTCTTT.

The J gene is TRBJ1-3, the V gene TRBV28; D not certain. CDR1 and CDR2 from the germline V gene are MDHEN and SYDVKM. The CDR3 is made up of 14 amino acids. V was pared by 2 bases and J by 0 bases, with 5 bases between. The CDR3 DNA sequence: TGTGCCAGCAGTTTAGCTCGCTCTGGAAACACCATATATTTT. Translating it yields CASSLARSGNTIYF.

The V gene is TRBV7-6, the J gene TRBJ2-3; 10 positions agree with TRBD1. CDR1 is SGHVS, CDR2 FNYEAQ, per germline. The V gene end was trimmed by 3 bases and the J gene end by 2 bases; junction bases not matched to a gene: 5. The CDR3 has 16 amino acids. The CDR3 loop is CASSFDRGRNTDTQYF. CDR3 in DNA: TGTGCCAGCAGCTTTGACAGGGGGCGGAACACAGATACGCAGTATTTT.

The V gene is TRBV10-3, the J gene TRBJ1-4; TRBD1 might be the D (5 bases). V lost 6 bases, J lost 8 bases, and 13 bases lay in between. The V gene's germline CDR1 is ENHRY and CDR2 SYGVKD. This CDR3 spans 13 amino acids. CDR3 coding DNA: TGTGCCATCAGGGCCGGGACTCAAGAAAAACTGTTTTTT. Protein sequence: CAIRAGTQEKLFF.

The rearrangement links TRBV4-1 to TRBJ2-3, with 7 bases lining up with TRBD1. The CDR3 extends over 16 amino acids. J lost 3 bases, V lost 0 bases, and 6 bases had no gene match. CDR1 and CDR2 from the germline V gene are MGHRA and YSYEKL. CDR3 in amino acids: CASSQETGARTDTQYF. The CDR3 bases are TGCGCCAGCAGCCAAGAAACAGGGGCAAGAACAGATACGCAGTATTTT.

The rearrangement links TRBV12-3 or TRBV12-4 to TRBJ1-1, with D uncertain. V was shortened by 1 base and J by 8 bases, with 8 bases between the two germline ends. The CDR3 length is 12 residues. CDR3 nucleotides: TGTGCCAGCAGTTTAGAGGGCTCCGAAGCTTTCTTT. This gives the protein CASSLEGSEAFF.

As for this clone: The same CDR3 is also encoded by other DNA sequences in this sample. V is TRBV30 and J is TRBJ1-4, with D possibly matching TRBD1 (5 bases). This CDR3 comprises 11 residues. V lost 1 base, J lost 8 bases, and 5 bases lay in between. The germline gives CDR1 GTSNPN, CDR2 SVGIG (reference sequence). CDR3 DNA: TGTGCCTGGAGTGAGGGGGAAAAACTGTTTTTT. It codes for CAWSEGEKLFF.

J is TRBJ2-2 and V is TRBV5-6; 9 bases are a match to TRBD1. The CDR3 runs 17 residues. Per germline, CDR1 SGHDT and CDR2 YYEEEE. With 1 base clipped from V and 7 bases from J, the junction kept 11 bases outside the gene matches. The CDR3 coding sequence is TGTGCCAGCAGCTTGACGGGACAGGGACCGGGTGGCGGGGAGCTGTTTTTT. This translates into CASSLTGQGPGGGELFF. The full variable domain, rest sourced from reference TRBV5-6 and TRBJ2-2, is DAGVTQSPTHLIKTRGQQVTLRCSPKSGHDTVSWYQQALGQGPQFIFQYYEEEERQRGNFPDRFSGHQFPNYSSELNVNALLLGDSALYLCASSLTGQGPGGGELFFGEGSRLTVL.

The chain has TRBV5-1 and TRBJ2-3, with 7 bases identical to TRBD1. Germline V gene data show CDR1 as SGHRS and CDR2 as YFSETQ. The length of the CDR3 is 15 residues. J was trimmed by 0 bases and V by 2 bases; bases with no gene match: 3. The CDR3 sequence is CASSLTGQSTDTQYF. The DNA of the CDR3 is TGCGCCAGCAGCTTAACGGGACAGAGCACAGATACGCAGTATTTT.

The chain combines TRBV5-1 with TRBJ1-1; D might be TRBD1 (6 bases). This CDR3 comprises 15 residues. Trimming left V 3 bases short and J 3 bases short, with 15 bases between. Germline loops: CDR1 SGHRS, CDR2 YFSETQ. This CDR3 is CASSWGPGRDTEAFF. The CDR3 coding sequence is TGCGCCAGCAGCTGGGGGCCGGGACGTGACACTGAAGCTTTCTTT.

CDR3 sequence (DNA): TGTGCCAGCAGGATTTCCTACACCTTC. Amino acid sequence: CASRISYTF. The chain carries TRBV5-8 and TRBJ1-2; D call uncertain. V was cut by 5 bases and J by 10 bases, with 6 bases left in between. This CDR3 has 9 amino acids. The germline V gene has CDR1 SGHTS and CDR2 YDEGEE.

This clone was seen a single time. The chain has TRBV5-6 and TRBJ1-4; TRBD1 aligns across 11 bases. The V segment lost 4 bases and the J segment 3 bases; nucleotides outside the gene matches: 5. Germline CDR1 reads SGHDT; CDR2 reads YYEEEE. The CDR3 has 16 amino acids. CDR3 amino acids: CASSAGQGAANEKLFF. In DNA, the CDR3 is TGTGCCAGCAGCGCAGGACAGGGGGCTGCTAATGAAAAACTGTTTTTT.

The chain employs TRBV13 and TRBJ1-5; no clear D gene. CDR3 length: 16 amino acids. Deletions cut 0 bases from V and 5 bases from J, with 14 bases between. Germline V CDR1 and CDR2: PRHDT, FYEKMQ (reference sequence). This CDR3 reads CASSLGSPGQYQPQHF. DNA for the CDR3: TGTGCCAGCAGCTTAGGAAGCCCAGGCCAATATCAGCCCCAGCATTTT.

The chain recombines TRBV11-3 with TRBJ1-4; TRBD1 matches 9 bases. This CDR3 has 15 amino acids. V lost 5 bases to trimming and J lost 5 bases; unmatched junction nucleotides: 6. Germline V gene data show CDR1 as SGHNT and CDR2 as YENEEA. The DNA of the CDR3 is TGTGCCAGCAGCCTACCGGGACAGGGAAATGAAAAACTGTTTTTT. This gives the protein CASSLPGQGNEKLFF.

This clone was found a few times. The chain recombines TRBV24-1 with TRBJ1-5, with D perhaps TRBD1 (6 bases). The CDR3 extends over 15 amino acids. Germline V gene sequence: CDR1 KGHDR, CDR2 SFDVKD. Deletions cut 3 bases from V and 2 bases from J, with 10 bases between. The CDR3 sequence is CATSDRGDGNQPQHF. The CDR3 DNA reads as TGTGCCACCAGTGATAGGGGGGATGGCAATCAGCCCCAGCATTTT.

The V call is TRBV30, the J call TRBJ2-3, with TRBD1 matching 7 bases. CDR1 is GTSNPN and CDR2 is SVGIG in the germline V gene (reference sequence). The trim removed 4 bases at V and 3 bases at J, leaving 7 bases unmatched. The CDR3 is 14 amino acids. The CDR3 protein is CAWTLGTATDTQYF. The CDR3 DNA reads TGTGCCTGGACCCTCGGGACAGCTACAGATACGCAGTATTTT.

This clone was detected once. This rearrangement joins TRBV3-1 (or the pseudogene TRBV3-2) to TRBJ2-1, with D tentatively TRBD2 (6 bases). The V gene's germline CDR1 is LGHDT and CDR2 YNNKEL (reference sequence). V dropped 1 base and J dropped 4 bases, with 11 bases sitting between them. CDR3 length: 15 amino acids. CDR3 nucleotides: TGTGCCAGCAGCCAAGGGGGGGTTTGGTACAATGAGCAGTTCTTC. This sequence encodes CASSQGGVWYNEQFF.

The rearrangement joins TRBV19 to TRBJ1-1; 7 nucleotides agree with TRBD1. Germline V gives CDR1 LNHDA, CDR2 SQIVND (reference sequence). V shed 6 bases and J 3 bases; nucleotides not matched to a gene: 10. The CDR3 totals 15 residues. DNA of the CDR3: TGTGCCAGTAGGGGGAGAGGGGGCCCGGACACTGAAGCTTTCTTT. Amino acid sequence: CASRGRGGPDTEAFF.

The chain recombines TRBV2 with TRBJ2-3, with D perhaps matching TRBD2 (7 bases). This CDR3 region has 12 residues. V dropped 8 bases and J dropped 2 bases, with 8 bases sitting between them. Germline V CDR1 and CDR2: SNHLY, FYNNEI. CDR3 sequence reads: CASGGATDTQYF. CDR3 in DNA: TGTGCCAGCGGGGGGGCCACAGATACGCAGTATTTT.

The rearrangement links TRBV9 to TRBJ2-2; a possible D gene is TRBD1 (7 bases). V was clipped by 4 bases and J by 7 bases, with 17 bases between them. CDR1 is SGDLS and CDR2 is YYNGEE in the germline V gene. The CDR3 length is 15 residues. CDR3 DNA: TGTGCCAGCAGCACCCGACAGGGAGGATTCGGGGAGCTGTTTTTT. This gives the protein CASSTRQGGFGELFF.